The 5 T cell receptor beta chains listed next were all sequenced from one sample in a study of a mutant IDH1 vaccine in newly diagnosed glioma. Their antigens are not known. TCRdb's table, derived via immunoSEQ multiplex PCR, lists solely in-frame clones and lacks some. Of over 50,000 clones listed, about 87% are singletons. Time point given: week 23, last vaccination. Vaccination comprised doses that each held 300 ug of mutant IDH1 20-mer peptide, plus topical imiquimod. Sequencing used PBMCs, obtained from a glioma patient whose treatment included an IDH1 peptide vaccine. The receptors here all came from a man between 18 and 35 years old with glioma.

The chain has TRBV25-1 and TRBJ2-4, with D tentatively TRBD1 (6 bases). In germline, CDR1 is MGHDK, CDR2 SYGVNS. V lost 10 bases, J lost 7 bases, and 11 bases lay in between. This CDR3 is 11 amino acids long. CDR3 protein: CATRGVNIQYF. The DNA of the CDR3 is TGTGCCACCAGGGGTGTGAACATTCAGTACTTC. The complete variable domain, with remaining parts taken from reference TRBV25-1 and TRBJ2-4, reads EADIYQTPRYLVIGTGKKITLECSQTMGHDKMYWYQQDPGMELHLIHYSYGVNSTEKGDLSSESTVSRIRTEHFPLTLESARPSHTSQYLCATRGVNIQYFGAGTRLSVL.

This clone has just a few counts. This chain joins TRBV4-3 and TRBJ1-6; 8 bases fit TRBD1. The CDR3 is 15 residues long. V shed 0 bases and J 7 bases; nucleotides not matched to a gene: 2. Germline V lookup: CDR1 LGHNA, CDR2 YSLEER. The CDR3 protein is CASSQDRDRNSPLHF. CDR3 nucleotide sequence: TGCGCCAGCAGCCAAGATCGGGACAGGAATTCACCCCTCCACTTT.

The chain carries TRBV2 and TRBJ2-3; D is undetermined. The ends were cut back, 7 bases at V and 6 bases at J, with 8 bases in the middle. Germline CDR1 is SNHLY and CDR2 is FYNNEI. This CDR3 is 11 amino acids long. CDR3 DNA sequence: TGTGCCAGCAAGTTGGCGGATACGCAGTATTTT. Its translation: CASKLADTQYF.

The rearrangement uses TRBV4-3 and TRBJ1-4; no firm D call. Germline CDR1 and CDR2: LGHNA and YSLEER. Trimming took off 2 bases at V and 7 bases at J, with 14 bases between the two ends. The CDR3 consists of 15 residues. CDR3 region: CASSQLGIIGEKLFF. In nucleotides, the CDR3 is TGCGCCAGCAGCCAACTCGGGATTATTGGTGAAAAACTGTTTTTT.

V gene TRBV5-1 combines with J gene TRBJ1-2, with D possibly TRBD1 on 5 matching bases. V lost 5 bases, J lost 0 bases, and 11 bases lay in between. CDR1 and CDR2 (germline): SGHRS, YFSETQ. This CDR3 has 14 residues. CDR3 DNA: TGCGCCAGCAGACCCGGGGCCGCTAACTATGGCTACACCTTC. This codes for CASRPGAANYGYTF.